The 2 T cell receptor beta chains below come from one sample, sequenced in a study of T cells in Graves' hyperthyroidism and ophthalmopathy. RNA transcripts were the template for amplifying TCR beta CDR3 regions. HTBI primers were the set used in a first-round RT-PCR of the TCR CDR3. MiXCR, run by TCRdb on the multiplex PCR reads, gives a single entry per CDR3 protein. The top ten hold around 4% of the sample, which has about 620,000 distinct CDR3 sequences, roughly 17% seen once. The sequenced sample consisted of blood. These receptor sequences come from a woman under 40 with Graves' hyperthyroidism.

This clonotype was counted many times. The chain combines TRBV5-1 with TRBJ2-1; 8 nucleotides line up with TRBD2. Germline values: CDR1 SGHRS, CDR2 YFSETQ. The CDR3 is made up of 16 amino acids. With 2 bases clipped from V and 4 bases from J, the junction kept 8 bases outside the gene matches. As DNA, the CDR3 is TGCGCCAGCAGCTTTTCTAGCGGGTATACGTACAATGAGCAGTTCTTC. This encodes CASSFSSGYTYNEQFF.

This clonotype was observed at least ten times. The chain recombines TRBV7-2 with TRBJ2-7, with TRBD2 matching over 7 bases. Germline assignment: CDR1 SGHTA and CDR2 FQGNSA. This CDR3 has 14 amino acids. V was clipped by 2 bases and J by 6 bases; unmatched bases: 7. For the CDR3, the DNA is TGTGCCAGCAGCTTAATAGGCGGGAGCGGCGAGCAGTACTTC. It encodes CASSLIGGSGEQYF. The full variable domain, its missing parts supplied by reference TRBV7-2 and TRBJ2-7, is GAGVSQSPSNKVTEKGKDVELRCDPISGHTALYWYRQSLGQGLEFLIYFQGNSAPDKSGLPSDRFSAERTGGSVSTLTIQRTQQEDSAVYLCASSLIGGSGEQYFGPGTRLTVT.